The clone carrying this T cell receptor (beta chain) was counted ten times or more. The TCRbeta library was prepared with unique molecular identifiers. Each CDR3 protein gets one entry after TCRdb re-called the PCR reads with MiXCR. The sample lists 300,000 or so distinct CDR3 sequences, 9.9% occurring once. The sample is drawn from a study of T-cell reconstitution after alpha-beta-depleted transplantation in children. The CDR3 length is 14 residues. J was trimmed by 1 base and V by 6 bases; bases with no gene match: 5. This TCR came from a human donor who donated a stem cell graft to a child with SCID. The source material was PBMCs from the stem cell graft donor, sampled from the stem cell graft. The V call is TRBV12-3 or TRBV12-4, the J call TRBJ1-1; TRBD1 matches 7 bases. In DNA form, the CDR3 reads TGTGCCAGCAGCTCGGGACAGAGGAACACTGAAGCTTTCTTT. Encoded protein: CASSSGQRNTEAFF.